This T cell receptor (beta chain) is from a study of chemoradiotherapy in HPV16-positive cancers. Background on the study: Functional T-cell assays on a couple of HPV16-positive patients' cells defined candidate HPV-specific clones and common TCR motifs. Regarding the study as a whole: The functional HPV-specific definition rests on just a couple of HPV16-positive patients. Non-HPV-specific T cells did not expand in tumors during treatment, whereas candidate HPV-specific clones and E7-related motifs did. In HPV16-positive patients, HPV-responsive T-cell expansion tracked better recurrence-free survival.

Remarks on this clone: Its target is not known.

Some clones are missing from TCRdb's copy, which holds only in-frame ones; the method was immunoSEQ multiplex PCR. The table records about 32,000 clones, about 91% of them present only once. This CDR3 region has 13 residues. From germline, CDR1 is LGHNT and CDR2 FRNRAP. The trim removed 7 bases at V and 3 bases at J, leaving 4 bases unmatched. The input for sequencing was blood, taken from a patient who underwent chemoradiotherapy. The chain uses TRBV12-5 and TRBJ2-3, with 7 bases that match TRBD1. The sequence was collected from a human donor with HPV-associated anogenital cancer. CDR3 nucleotides: TGTGCTAGTGTGTGCAGGGGGACAGATACGCAGTATTTT. It is translated as CASVCRGTDTQYF.